Below, 5 T cell receptor beta chains from the same sample are listed, as sequenced in a study of T cells in Graves' hyperthyroidism and ophthalmopathy. RNA transcripts served as the template for amplifying TCR beta CDR3 regions. TCR CDR3 underwent first-round RT-PCR with the HTBI primer set. MiXCR, run by TCRdb on the multiplex PCR reads, gives a single entry per CDR3 protein. The table has under 300,000 distinct CDR3 sequences, roughly 13% seen once. The source material was blood. These receptors all stem from a woman aged 40 to 55 with Graves' hyperthyroidism.

In this sample, this clonotype turned up many times. The CDR3 coding sequence is TGTGCCAGCAGCCAAGACGGGCAGGTTGGCTACGAGCAGTACTTC. Its protein product is CASSQDGQVGYEQYF. The chain combines TRBV4-2 with TRBJ2-7; D gene uncertain. The CDR3 is 15 residues long. The germline CDR1 and CDR2 sequences are LGHNA and YNFKEQ. Trimming cost V 0 bases and J 3 bases, with 12 bases left between them.

In this sample, this clonotype turned up many times. The chain recombines TRBV7-9 with TRBJ2-1; D remains unclear. This CDR3 contains 14 residues. The ends were cut back, 3 bases at V and 2 bases at J, with 8 bases in the middle. Per the germline V gene, CDR1 is SEHNR and CDR2 is FQNEAQ (reference sequence). CDR3 loop: CASSFSVTYNEQFF. CDR3 coding DNA: TGTGCCAGCAGCTTTTCGGTTACCTACAATGAGCAGTTCTTC. The whole variable domain, filled in from reference TRBV7-9 and TRBJ2-1, reads DTGVSQNPRHKITKRGQNVTFRCDPISEHNRLYWYRQTLGQGPEFLTYFQNEAQLEKSRLLSDRFSAERPKGSFSTLEIQRTEQGDSAMYLCASSFSVTYNEQFFGPGTRLTVL.

The sample holds many counts of this clonotype. This chain links TRBV18 with TRBJ2-7, with D perhaps given as TRBD1 or TRBD2 (5 bases each). The CDR3 spans 13 residues. V lost 6 bases, J lost 3 bases, and 12 bases lay in between. Germline assignment: CDR1 KGHSH and CDR2 LQKENI. DNA for the CDR3: TGTGCCAGCTCCCGGGACCTAAACTACGAGCAGTACTTC. It encodes CASSRDLNYEQYF. Full variable domain (missing parts from reference TRBV18 and TRBJ2-7): NAGVMQNPRHLVRRRGQEARLRCSPMKGHSHVYWYRQLPEEGLKFMVYLQKENIIDESGMPKERFSAEFPKEGPSILRIQQVVRGDSAAYFCASSRDLNYEQYFGPGTRLTVT.

The chain employs TRBV14 and TRBJ2-5; tentative D call: TRBD2 (5 bases). This CDR3 spans 15 amino acids. V was clipped by 1 base and J by 5 bases, with 14 bases between them. The germline V gene has CDR1 SGHDN and CDR2 FVKESK. The chain's CDR3 is CASSQAEWEMETQYF. CDR3 coding DNA: TGTGCCAGCAGCCAAGCGGAGTGGGAGATGGAGACCCAGTACTTC.

This clonotype was found many times. V and J are TRBV6-2 or TRBV6-3 and TRBJ2-2, with D perhaps given as TRBD1 or TRBD2 (5 bases each). The CDR3 contains 15 residues. CDR1 and CDR2 (germline): MNHEY, SVGEGT. V was cut by 5 bases and J by 0 bases, with 10 bases left in between. The CDR3 DNA reads TGTGCCAGCAGTCCCGGGACCGCGAACACCGGGGAGCTGTTTTTT. Protein sequence: CASSPGTANTGELFF.